This entry features one T cell receptor (beta chain) sequence. The antigen is undetermined. This specimen comes from a study of somatic mutations in cytotoxic T cells in rheumatoid arthritis. CDR1 and CDR2 from the germline V gene are MGHRA and YSYEKL. Trimming cost V 3 bases and J 7 bases; bases outside gene matches: 7. The CDR3 totals 15 residues. Whole-study results and caveats: For rheumatoid arthritis patients, the slight TRBV07 underrepresentation lacked multiple-comparison adjustment. The antigen targets of the expanded CD8+ clones were unknown.

The repertoire was sequenced with immunoSEQ multiplex PCR; TCRdb's copy has only in-frame clones and lacks some. There are around 16,000 clones in the sample; just under 80% occur only once, and about 22% lies in the top ten. The chain carries TRBV4-1 and TRBJ2-1; 9 nucleotides line up with TRBD2. The origin of this receptor is an adult with rheumatoid arthritis. The sample consisted of CD8+ T cells sorted from blood. The CDR3 protein is CASSHVRLADNEQFF. In DNA, the CDR3 is TGCGCCAGCAGCCACGTCAGACTAGCGGATAATGAGCAGTTCTTC.